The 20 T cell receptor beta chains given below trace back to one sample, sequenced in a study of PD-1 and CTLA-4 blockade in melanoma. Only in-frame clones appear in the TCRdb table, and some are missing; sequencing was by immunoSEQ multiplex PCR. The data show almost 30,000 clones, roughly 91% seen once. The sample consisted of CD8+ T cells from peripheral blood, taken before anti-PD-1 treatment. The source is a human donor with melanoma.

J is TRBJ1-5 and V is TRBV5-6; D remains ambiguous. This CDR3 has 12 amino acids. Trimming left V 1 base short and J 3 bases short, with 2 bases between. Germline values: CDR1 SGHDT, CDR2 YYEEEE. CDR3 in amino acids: CASSLYNQPQHF. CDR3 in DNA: TGTGCCAGCAGCTTGTACAATCAGCCCCAGCATTTT.

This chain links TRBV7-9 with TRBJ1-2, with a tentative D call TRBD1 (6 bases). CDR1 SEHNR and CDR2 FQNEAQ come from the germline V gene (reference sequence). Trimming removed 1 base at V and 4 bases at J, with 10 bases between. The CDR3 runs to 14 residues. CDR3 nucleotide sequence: TGTGCCAGCAGCTTAGAGGGGGAATTCTATGGCTACACCTTC. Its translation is CASSLEGEFYGYTF.

The CDR3 nucleotides are TGCAGCGTTTGGGGGACTGGAAACACCATATATTTT. The encoded protein is CSVWGTGNTIYF. This rearrangement joins TRBV29-1 to TRBJ1-3; D might be TRBD1 (5 bases). Germline-derived CDR1 and CDR2 are SQVTM and ANQGSEA. V dropped 5 bases and J dropped 2 bases, with 7 bases sitting between them. The CDR3 consists of 12 residues.

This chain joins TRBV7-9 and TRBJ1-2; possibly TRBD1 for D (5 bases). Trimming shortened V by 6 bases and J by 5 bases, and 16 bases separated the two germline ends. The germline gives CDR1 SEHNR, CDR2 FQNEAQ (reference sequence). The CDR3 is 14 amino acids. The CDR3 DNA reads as TGTGCCAGCAGACCCGGGACGCCGAGATATGGCTACACCTTC. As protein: CASRPGTPRYGYTF.

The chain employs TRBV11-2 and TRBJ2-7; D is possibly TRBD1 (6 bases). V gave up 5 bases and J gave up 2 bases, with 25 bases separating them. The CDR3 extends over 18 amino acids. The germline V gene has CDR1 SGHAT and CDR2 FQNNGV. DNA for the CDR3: TGTGCCAGCAGCGTCGCAGGGGCCTTAACCTCTACCACCTACGAGCAGTACTTC. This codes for CASSVAGALTSTTYEQYF.

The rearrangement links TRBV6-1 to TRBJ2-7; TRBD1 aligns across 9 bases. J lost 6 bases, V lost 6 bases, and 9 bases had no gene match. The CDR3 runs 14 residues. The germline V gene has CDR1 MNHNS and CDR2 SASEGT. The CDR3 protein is CASSHQGTGLEQYF. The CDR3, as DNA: TGTGCCAGCAGCCATCAAGGGACAGGGCTCGAGCAGTACTTC.

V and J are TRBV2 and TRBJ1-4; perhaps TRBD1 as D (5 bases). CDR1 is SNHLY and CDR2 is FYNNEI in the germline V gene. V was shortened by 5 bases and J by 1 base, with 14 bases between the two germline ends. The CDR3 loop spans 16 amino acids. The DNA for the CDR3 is TGTGCCAGCAGTACCCCCATACAGGAAACTAATGAAAAACTGTTTTTT. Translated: CASSTPIQETNEKLFF.

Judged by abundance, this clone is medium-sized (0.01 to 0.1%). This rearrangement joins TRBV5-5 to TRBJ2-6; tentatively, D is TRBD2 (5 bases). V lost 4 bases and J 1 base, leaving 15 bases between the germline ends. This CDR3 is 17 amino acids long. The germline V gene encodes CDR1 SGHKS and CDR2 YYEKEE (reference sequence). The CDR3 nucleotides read TGTGCCAGCAGCCCGGGCGCCACGGGGTCTGGGGCCAACGTCCTGACTTTC. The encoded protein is CASSPGATGSGANVLTF.

The CDR3 nucleotides read TGTGCCAGCAGCCAGTCCGGGGATAGCAATCAGCCCCAGCATTTT. It yields the protein CASSQSGDSNQPQHF. This rearrangement joins TRBV3-1 (or the pseudogene TRBV3-2) to TRBJ1-5; the D is unclear. V was cut by 3 bases and J by 0 bases, with 9 bases left in between. This CDR3 is built from 15 residues. Germline assignment: CDR1 LGHDT and CDR2 YNNKEL (reference sequence).

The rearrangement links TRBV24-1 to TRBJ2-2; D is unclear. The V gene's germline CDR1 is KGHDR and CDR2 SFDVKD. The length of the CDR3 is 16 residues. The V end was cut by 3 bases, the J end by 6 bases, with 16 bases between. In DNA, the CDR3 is TGTGCCACCAGTGATATCCAACATACAATCGCCGGGGAGCTGTTTTTT. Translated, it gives CATSDIQHTIAGELFF.

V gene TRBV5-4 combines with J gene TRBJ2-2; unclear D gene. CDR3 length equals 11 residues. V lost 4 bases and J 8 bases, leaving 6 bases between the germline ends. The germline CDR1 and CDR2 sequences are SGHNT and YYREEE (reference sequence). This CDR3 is CASSDRGELFF. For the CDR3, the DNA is TGTGCCAGCAGCGATCGAGGGGAGCTGTTTTTT.

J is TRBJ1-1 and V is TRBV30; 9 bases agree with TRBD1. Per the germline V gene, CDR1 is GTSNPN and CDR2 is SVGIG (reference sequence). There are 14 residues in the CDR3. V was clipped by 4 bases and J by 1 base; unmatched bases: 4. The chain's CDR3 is CAWTRGQGNTEAFF. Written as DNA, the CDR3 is TGTGCCTGGACCAGGGGACAGGGGAACACTGAAGCTTTCTTT.

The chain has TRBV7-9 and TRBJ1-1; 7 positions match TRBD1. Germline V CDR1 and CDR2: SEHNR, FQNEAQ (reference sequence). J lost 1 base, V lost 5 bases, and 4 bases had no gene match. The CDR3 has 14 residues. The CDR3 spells CASSPRGENTEAFF. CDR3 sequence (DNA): TGTGCCAGCAGCCCCAGGGGGGAGAACACTGAAGCTTTCTTT.

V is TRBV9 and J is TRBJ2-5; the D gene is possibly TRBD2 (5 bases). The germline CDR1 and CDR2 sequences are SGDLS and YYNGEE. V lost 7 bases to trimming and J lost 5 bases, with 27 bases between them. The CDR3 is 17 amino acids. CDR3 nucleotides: TGTGCCAGCTCGGGGAGTGGAACATCGGAGGAAAGGGAGACCCAGTACTTC. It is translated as CASSGSGTSEERETQYF.

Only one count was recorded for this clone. DNA of the CDR3: TGCGCCAGCAGCCAAACTAGCGGGGGGTACAATGAGCAGTTCTTC. The encoded protein is CASSQTSGGYNEQFF. V is TRBV4-1 and J is TRBJ2-1; 12 nucleotides align to TRBD2. The germline V gene encodes CDR1 MGHRA and CDR2 YSYEKL. This CDR3 is 15 amino acids long. The V and J ends lost 2 bases and 4 bases, in that order; junction bases with no gene match: 0.

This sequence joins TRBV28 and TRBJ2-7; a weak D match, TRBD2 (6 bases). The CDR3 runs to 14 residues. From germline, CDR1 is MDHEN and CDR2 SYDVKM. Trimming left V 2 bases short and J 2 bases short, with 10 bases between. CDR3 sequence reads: CASSLARTTYEQYF. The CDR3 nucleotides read TGTGCCAGCAGTTTAGCAAGGACTACCTACGAGCAGTACTTC.

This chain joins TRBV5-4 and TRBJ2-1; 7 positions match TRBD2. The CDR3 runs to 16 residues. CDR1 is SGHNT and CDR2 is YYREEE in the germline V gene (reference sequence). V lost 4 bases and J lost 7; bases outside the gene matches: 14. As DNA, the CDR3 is TGTGCCAGCAGCCCCCCTTGGGGGGAGGGCCAAAATGAGCAGTTCTTC. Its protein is CASSPPWGEGQNEQFF.

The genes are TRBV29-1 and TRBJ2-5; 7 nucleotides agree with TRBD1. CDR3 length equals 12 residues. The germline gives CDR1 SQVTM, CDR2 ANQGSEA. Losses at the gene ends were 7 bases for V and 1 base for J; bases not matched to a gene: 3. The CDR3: CSGRDSQETQYF. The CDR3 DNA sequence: TGCAGCGGTCGGGACAGCCAAGAGACCCAGTACTTC.

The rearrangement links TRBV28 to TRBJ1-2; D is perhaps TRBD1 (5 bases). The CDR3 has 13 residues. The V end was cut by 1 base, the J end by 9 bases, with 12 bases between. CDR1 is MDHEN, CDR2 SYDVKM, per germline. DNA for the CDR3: TGTGCCAGCAGTTTATACCGAGAGGGGAGCTACACCTTC. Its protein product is CASSLYREGSYTF.

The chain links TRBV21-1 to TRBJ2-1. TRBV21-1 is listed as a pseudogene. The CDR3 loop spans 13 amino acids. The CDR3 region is CASSGGRDNEQFF. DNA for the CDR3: TGTGCCAGCAGCGGGGGGCGGGACAATGAGCAGTTCTTC.